This T cell receptor (beta chain) was recovered during a study of CD4+ T cells in melanoma (dated by TCRdb to about 2022). For the wider study: The study examined neoantigen-specific CD4+ T cells in human melanoma. General conclusions and limits of the study: Neoantigen-specific CD4+ T cells were reported to be correlated with the function of CD8+ T cells, macrophages and B cells. Diverse differentiation states were reported to be shown by neoantigen-specific CD4+ T cells in melanoma.

The library relied on the immunoSEQ multiplex PCR assay. Entries here come from immuneACCESS through TCRdb and include only in-frame sequences with V and J called. Some clones fail to appear in such tables; in the studies checked, an unresolved V gene covers under half of the shortfall, and the cause of the remainder is unknown. The sample table lists around 130,000 clones, approximately 91% of them with a count of one. 1.5% to 1.9% of the sample comes from the top ten. V lost 0 bases and J lost 6 bases; the stretch between them is 12 bases long. The CDR3 runs 14 residues from the cysteine to the phenylalanine. Only the CDR3 DNA is retained, 42 bases long and in frame from the first base. Donors were patients with melanoma. As concerns this clone: Its antigen is unknown. Base-call qualities are not available, and no considerably larger clone is one nucleotide away.

The rearranged chain carries TRBV5-3 and TRBJ1-2; a weak D assignment points to TRBD1 (5 bases agree). TRBV5-3 is assigned to the ORF class and has an uncertain function. This TCR derives from a human donor with melanoma. The CDR3 has the sequence CARSLVGEEDGYTF. DNA sequence: TGTGCCAGAAGCTTGGTGGGGGAGGAGGATGGCTACACCTTC.